The 24 T cell receptor beta chains presented below share a single source sample, sequenced in a study of vaccination effects on CD4 cells after COVID-19. These TCRs' antigens remain unknown. Within the ViraFEST assay, antigen-specific CD4+ T cells underwent expansion with viral peptide pools prior to sequencing. At the end of 10 days of culture, CD4+ T cells were isolated. Of the BNT162b2 and mRNA-1273 vaccines, participants received two doses of one or the other. Clones were read by immunoSEQ multiplex PCR, and TCRdb kept only the in-frame ones, dropping some. Counted here are around 65,000 clones, around 73% occurring once; the ten biggest clones make up less than 1.5%. Specimen: CD4+ T cells from PBMCs cultured with HCoV-229E spike peptides, collected after COVID-19 vaccination. Receptors were obtained from a human donor who received a COVID-19 vaccine.

The V call is TRBV15, the J call TRBJ1-6, with D perhaps matching TRBD1 (6 bases). In germline, CDR1 is LNHNV, CDR2 YYDKDF (reference sequence). The CDR3 totals 14 residues. Trimming removed 5 bases at V and 9 bases at J, with 14 bases between. CDR3: CATSARIGGSPLHF. The CDR3, as DNA: TGTGCCACCAGCGCCCGGATAGGGGGTTCACCCCTCCACTTT.

There are a few counts of this clone. J is TRBJ2-1 and V is TRBV24-1; 8 bases agree with TRBD1. CDR3 length: 15 amino acids. V dropped 4 bases and J dropped 6; count of bases not matched to a gene: 7. Per the germline V gene, CDR1 is KGHDR and CDR2 is SFDVKD. The DNA for the CDR3 is TGTGCCACCAGTGACCAATACGGACAGGGCAATGAGCAGTTCTTC. Its protein product is CATSDQYGQGNEQFF.

This clone was seen a few times. V and J are TRBV3-1 (or the pseudogene TRBV3-2) and TRBJ1-1; D gene unclear. CDR1 and CDR2 (germline): LGHDT, YNNKEL (reference sequence). V lost 0 bases, J lost 2 bases, and 4 bases lay in between. This CDR3 spans 13 amino acids. This CDR3 reads CASSQDRNTEAFF. CDR3 sequence (DNA): TGTGCCAGCAGCCAAGACAGAAACACTGAAGCTTTCTTT.

The chain uses TRBV20-1 and TRBJ2-5; no firm D call. The ends were cut back, 3 bases at V and 5 bases at J, with 10 bases in the middle. The CDR3 is 12 residues long. Germline CDR1 reads DFQATT; CDR2 reads SNEGSKA (reference sequence). CDR3 in amino acids: CSASLSAETQYF. The CDR3 region has the DNA TGCAGTGCTAGTTTATCCGCCGAGACCCAGTACTTC.

The CDR3 spells CASKGRTDTQYF. The CDR3 nucleotides read TGTGCCAGCAAGGGGAGAACAGATACGCAGTATTTT. The gene calls are TRBV9 and TRBJ2-3, with D perhaps matching TRBD1 or TRBD2 (5 bases each). Germline V lookup: CDR1 SGDLS, CDR2 YYNGEE. CDR3 length: 12 residues. Trimming cost V 6 bases and J 3 bases, with 8 bases left between them.

V and J are TRBV18 and TRBJ2-7; no reliable D call. CDR3 length: 14 amino acids. Trimming removed 1 base at V and 1 base at J, with 8 bases between. Germline V lookup: CDR1 KGHSH, CDR2 LQKENI. The CDR3 reads CASSPHKGSYEQYV. DNA of the CDR3: TGTGCCAGCTCACCACATAAGGGTTCCTACGAGCAGTACGTC.

The V call is TRBV6-5, the J call TRBJ1-2; TRBD1 matches at 8 bases. Germline V gene data show CDR1 as MNHEY and CDR2 as SVGAGI. CDR3 length: 15 amino acids. Trimming cost V 5 bases and J 8 bases; bases outside gene matches: 13. The CDR3 coding sequence is TGTGCCAGCAGTAAACCCGGACAGGGTTTAGTCGGCTACACCTTC. It translates to CASSKPGQGLVGYTF.

This rearrangement joins TRBV5-5 to TRBJ1-2; D not certain. The CDR3 length is 13 residues. Germline-derived CDR1 and CDR2 are SGHKS and YYEKEE (reference sequence). V was clipped by 2 bases and J by 6 bases, with 11 bases between them. The DNA of the CDR3 is TGTGCCAGCAGCTTTACTTGGGCGGATGGCTACACCTTC. Residues: CASSFTWADGYTF.

The chain couples TRBV27 to TRBJ2-3; a weak D match, TRBD1 (6 bases). V lost 5 bases to trimming and J lost 8 bases, with 14 bases between them. This CDR3 region has 13 residues. Per the germline V gene, CDR1 is MNHEY and CDR2 is SMNVEV (reference sequence). CDR3 in DNA: TGTGCCAGCAGTCCCGGGACCAGGGGTACGCAGTATTTT. It yields the protein CASSPGTRGTQYF.

This chain connects TRBV9 to TRBJ1-6, with 9 bases fitting TRBD1. The CDR3 is 15 amino acids. With 2 bases clipped from V and 7 bases from J, the junction kept 4 bases outside the gene matches. Per germline, CDR1 SGDLS and CDR2 YYNGEE. This chain's CDR3 is CASSVRDRVNSPLHF. The CDR3 nucleotides read TGTGCCAGCAGCGTTAGGGACAGGGTCAATTCACCCCTCCACTTT.

J is TRBJ2-1 and V is TRBV6-6, with D perhaps matching TRBD1 (6 bases). With 6 bases removed from V and 2 bases from J, the gap between germline ends came to 14 bases. Germline V gene sequence: CDR1 MNHNY, CDR2 SVGAGI (reference sequence). The CDR3 is made up of 15 amino acids. The CDR3 sequence: CASRGAQYTYNEQFF. CDR3 in DNA: TGTGCCAGCAGGGGGGCTCAATATACCTACAATGAGCAGTTCTTC.

The rearrangement links TRBV4-1 to TRBJ2-5; unclear D gene. The germline CDR1 and CDR2 sequences are MGHRA and YSYEKL. V lost 3 bases to trimming and J lost 2 bases, with 16 bases between them. The CDR3 is 16 residues long. The CDR3 nucleotides read TGCGCCAGCAGCCATGGGTCCCGGGCTCTACAAGAGACCCAGTACTTC. This translates into CASSHGSRALQETQYF.

The chain recombines TRBV7-8 with TRBJ2-1; 7 bases agree with TRBD2. This CDR3 has 17 residues. The ends lost 1 base at V and 4 bases at J; junction bases unmatched: 10. The germline CDR1 and CDR2 sequences are SGHVS and FQNEAQ. The CDR3 protein is CASSLGPLGAGYNEQFF. In DNA form, the CDR3 reads TGTGCCAGCAGCTTAGGCCCCCTGGGAGCGGGGTACAATGAGCAGTTCTTC.

The chain employs TRBV27 and TRBJ1-6; TRBD1 aligns across 9 bases. CDR1 MNHEY and CDR2 SMNVEV come from the germline V gene (reference sequence). The CDR3 runs to 16 residues. The junction had 11 bases not matched to a gene; V was cut back by 6 bases and J by 8 bases. CDR3 sequence: CASSLRVRTGDSPLHF. DNA for the CDR3: TGTGCCAGCAGCCTAAGGGTGAGGACAGGGGATTCACCCCTCCACTTT.

This clone occurred a few times. The rearrangement links TRBV4-1 to TRBJ1-1; D perhaps matches TRBD1 (6 bases). The CDR3 is 15 amino acids. Germline assignment: CDR1 MGHRA and CDR2 YSYEKL. V gave up 4 bases and J gave up 1 base, with 13 bases separating them. The CDR3 DNA is TGCGCCAGCAGCCCGCCCGGGACACCGAACACTGAAGCTTTCTTT. It is translated as CASSPPGTPNTEAFF.

V usage is TRBV10-1 and J usage is TRBJ2-3; 11 positions match TRBD2. Trimming removed 3 bases from V and 4 bases from J; junction bases left unmatched: 3. The CDR3 extends over 15 amino acids. Germline lookup yields CDR1 WNHNN and CDR2 SYGVQD (reference sequence). DNA for the CDR3: TGCGCCAGCAGTGAAACTAGCGGGGGATCAGATACGCAGTATTTT. Translating gives CASSETSGGSDTQYF.

The chain uses TRBV18 and TRBJ2-5; TRBD2 aligns across 8 bases. The junction had 3 bases not matched to a gene; V was cut back by 1 base and J by 2 bases. CDR1 is KGHSH and CDR2 is LQKENI in the germline V gene. CDR3 size: 15 residues. The CDR3 region has the DNA TGTGCCAGCTCACCACGGTCGGGGGGGCAAGAGACCCAGTACTTC. It yields the protein CASSPRSGGQETQYF.

The CDR3 sequence: CSVEWIEGQPQHF. As DNA, the CDR3 is TGCAGCGTTGAGTGGATAGAGGGTCAGCCCCAGCATTTT. This sequence joins TRBV29-1 and TRBJ1-5; D is ambiguous. Germline loops: CDR1 SQVTM, CDR2 ANQGSEA. The CDR3 extends over 13 amino acids. Trimming took 3 bases from V and 6 from J, leaving 12 bases between them.

This chain joins TRBV10-2 and TRBJ2-7; 7 positions agree with TRBD1. The CDR3 is 12 residues long. CDR1 and CDR2 (germline): WSHSY, SAAADI. The junction had 5 bases not matched to a gene; V was cut back by 8 bases and J by 4 bases. The CDR3 spells CASSRGQYEQYV. In DNA, the CDR3 is TGCGCCAGCTCTCGGGGACAGTACGAGCAGTACGTC.

The genes are TRBV12-5 and TRBJ1-5; 8 bases fit TRBD1. The V and J ends lost 0 bases and 3 bases, in that order; junction bases with no gene match: 7. Germline V lookup: CDR1 LGHNT, CDR2 FRNRAP. The CDR3 contains 17 residues. DNA of the CDR3: TGTGCTAGTGGTTTGGTAATATCGGACAGGGTCAATCAGCCCCAGCATTTT. Translated, it gives CASGLVISDRVNQPQHF.

The CDR3 region is CASSYGQGKGYGYTF. The CDR3 region has the DNA TGTGCCAGCAGTTACGGGCAGGGGAAAGGGTATGGCTACACCTTC. The chain recombines TRBV6-5 with TRBJ1-2; D possibly corresponds to TRBD1 (6 bases). V dropped 2 bases and J dropped 5 bases, with 15 bases sitting between them. The CDR3 loop spans 15 amino acids. Germline CDR1 MNHEY, CDR2 SVGAGI.

This clone was seen a few times. The chain combines TRBV5-1 with TRBJ1-1, with TRBD1 matching 8 bases. CDR3 size: 15 residues. After removal of 8 bases from V and 5 bases from J, the junction contained 14 bases not matched to a gene. The germline CDR1 and CDR2 sequences are SGHRS and YFSETQ. The DNA of the CDR3 is TGCGCCAGTAGACTCTTTGCCACAGGGGGAACTGAAGCTTTCTTT. This gives the protein CASRLFATGGTEAFF.

The rearrangement links TRBV28 to TRBJ2-3; D is unresolved. Germline-derived CDR1 and CDR2 are MDHEN and SYDVKM. This CDR3 is built from 15 residues. V was clipped by 3 bases and J by 1 base, with 11 bases between them. The CDR3 spells CASSFPSLGTDTQYF. CDR3 in DNA: TGTGCCAGCAGTTTCCCCAGTCTGGGCACAGATACGCAGTATTTT.

In this sample, this clone turned up once. The V call is TRBV1, the J call TRBJ2-2; the D call of TRBD1 is as the table states it, not checked on the DNA. TRBV1 is annotated as a pseudogene. This CDR3 spans 18 amino acids. In DNA form, the CDR3 reads TGCACCAGCAGCCAAGGGCCTCCCGGGACAGGGAACACCGGGGAGCTGTTTTTT. Amino acid sequence: CTSSQGPPGTGNTGELFF.